This TCR beta chain was found in a study of control samples from healthy donors and cancer patients. Trimming took off 1 base at V and 5 bases at J, with 9 bases between the two ends. Germline V gene data show CDR1 as SNHLY and CDR2 as FYNNEI. The CDR3 extends over 14 amino acids. Generated by immunoSEQ multiplex PCR, the TCRdb table keeps only in-frame clones and is missing some. Among roughly 170,000 clones listed, 80% to 90% were seen once. Sequenced sample: blood. This receptor was obtained from a woman younger than 45 in good health. The chain couples TRBV2 to TRBJ2-1; unclear D gene. CDR3 DNA sequence: TGTGCCAGCAGTGAAGTCCGGACCGACAATGAGCAGTTCTTC. Its protein product is CASSEVRTDNEQFF.